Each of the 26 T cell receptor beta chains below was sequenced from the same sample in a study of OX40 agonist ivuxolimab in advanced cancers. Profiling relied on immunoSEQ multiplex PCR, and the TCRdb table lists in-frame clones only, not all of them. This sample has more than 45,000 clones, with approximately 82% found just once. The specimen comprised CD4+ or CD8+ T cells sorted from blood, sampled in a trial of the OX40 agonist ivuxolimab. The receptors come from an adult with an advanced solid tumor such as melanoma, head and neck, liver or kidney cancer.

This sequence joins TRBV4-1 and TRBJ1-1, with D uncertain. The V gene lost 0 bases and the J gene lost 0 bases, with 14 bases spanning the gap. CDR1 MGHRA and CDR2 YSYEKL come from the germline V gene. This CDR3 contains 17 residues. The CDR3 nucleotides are TGCGCCAGCAGCCAAGATTACGGGAGGGTCATGAACACTGAAGCTTTCTTT. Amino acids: CASSQDYGRVMNTEAFF.

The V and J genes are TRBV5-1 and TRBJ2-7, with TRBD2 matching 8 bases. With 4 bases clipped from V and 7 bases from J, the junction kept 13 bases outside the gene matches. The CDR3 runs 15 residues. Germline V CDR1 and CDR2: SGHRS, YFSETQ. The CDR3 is CASSDWTRGGEEQYF. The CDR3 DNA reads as TGCGCCAGCAGCGATTGGACACGGGGGGGCGAAGAGCAGTACTTC.

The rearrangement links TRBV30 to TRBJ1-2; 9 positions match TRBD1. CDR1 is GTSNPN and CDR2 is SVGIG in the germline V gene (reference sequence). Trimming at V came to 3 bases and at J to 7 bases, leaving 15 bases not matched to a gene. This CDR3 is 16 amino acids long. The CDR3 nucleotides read TGTGCCTGGAGACCCAAGACAGGGGGGTTAGGGGGTGGCTACACCTTC. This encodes CAWRPKTGGLGGGYTF.

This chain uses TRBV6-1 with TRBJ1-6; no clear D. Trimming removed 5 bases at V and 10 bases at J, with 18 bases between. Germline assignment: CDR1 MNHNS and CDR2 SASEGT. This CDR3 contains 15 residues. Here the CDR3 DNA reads TGTGCCAGCAGTCCATTATCGCTGACGGGATCACCCCTCCACTTT. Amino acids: CASSPLSLTGSPLHF.

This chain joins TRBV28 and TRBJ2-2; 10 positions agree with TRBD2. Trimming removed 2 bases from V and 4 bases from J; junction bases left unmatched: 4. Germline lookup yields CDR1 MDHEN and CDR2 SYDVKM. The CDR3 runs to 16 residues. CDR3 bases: TGTGCCAGCAGTTTAAAGAGCGGGAGGGGCACCGGGGAGCTGTTTTTT. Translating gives CASSLKSGRGTGELFF.

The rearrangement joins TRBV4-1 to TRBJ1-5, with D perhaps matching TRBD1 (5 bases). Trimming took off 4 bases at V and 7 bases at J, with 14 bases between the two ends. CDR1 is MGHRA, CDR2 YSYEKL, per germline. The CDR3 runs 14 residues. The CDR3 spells CASSRILGGQPQHF. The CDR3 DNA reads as TGCGCCAGCAGCCGTATTCTGGGGGGGCAGCCCCAGCATTTT.

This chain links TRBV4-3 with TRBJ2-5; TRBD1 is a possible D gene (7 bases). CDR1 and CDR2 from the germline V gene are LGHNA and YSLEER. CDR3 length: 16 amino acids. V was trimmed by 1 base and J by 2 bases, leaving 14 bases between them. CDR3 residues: CASSQAPRGTQETQYF. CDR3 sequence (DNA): TGCGCCAGCAGCCAAGCTCCCAGGGGGACTCAAGAGACCCAGTACTTC.

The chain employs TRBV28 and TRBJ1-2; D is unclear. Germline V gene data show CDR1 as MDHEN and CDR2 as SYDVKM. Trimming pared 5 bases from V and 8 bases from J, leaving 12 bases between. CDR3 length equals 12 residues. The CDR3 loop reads CASSPTLGGYTF. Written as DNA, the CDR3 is TGTGCCAGCAGTCCCACCCTGGGGGGCTACACCTTC.

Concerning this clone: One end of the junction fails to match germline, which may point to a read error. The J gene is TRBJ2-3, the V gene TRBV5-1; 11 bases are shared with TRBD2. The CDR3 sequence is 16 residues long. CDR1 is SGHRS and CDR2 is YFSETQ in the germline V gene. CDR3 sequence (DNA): TGCGCCAGCAGCTTAACTAGCGGGAGTCGTACAGATGCGCAGTATTTT. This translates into CASSLTSGSRTDAQYF.

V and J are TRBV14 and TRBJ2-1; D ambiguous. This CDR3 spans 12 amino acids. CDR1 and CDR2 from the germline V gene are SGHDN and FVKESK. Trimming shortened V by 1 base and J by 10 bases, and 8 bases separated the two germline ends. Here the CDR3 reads CASSQARVEQFF. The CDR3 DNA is TGTGCCAGCAGCCAAGCCCGGGTCGAGCAGTTCTTC.

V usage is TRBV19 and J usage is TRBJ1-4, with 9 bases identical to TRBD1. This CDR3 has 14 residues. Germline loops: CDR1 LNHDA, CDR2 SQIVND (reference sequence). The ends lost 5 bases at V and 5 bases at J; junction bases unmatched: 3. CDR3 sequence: CASSFTGGNEKLFF. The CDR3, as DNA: TGTGCCAGTAGTTTCACAGGGGGCAATGAAAAACTGTTTTTT.

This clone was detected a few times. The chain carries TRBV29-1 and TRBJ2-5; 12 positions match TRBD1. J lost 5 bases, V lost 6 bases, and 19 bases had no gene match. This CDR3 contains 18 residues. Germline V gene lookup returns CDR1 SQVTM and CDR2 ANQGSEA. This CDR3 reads CSVVLFRDRGRGGETQYF. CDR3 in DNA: TGCAGCGTGGTACTTTTCCGGGACAGGGGGCGAGGGGGGGAGACCCAGTACTTC.

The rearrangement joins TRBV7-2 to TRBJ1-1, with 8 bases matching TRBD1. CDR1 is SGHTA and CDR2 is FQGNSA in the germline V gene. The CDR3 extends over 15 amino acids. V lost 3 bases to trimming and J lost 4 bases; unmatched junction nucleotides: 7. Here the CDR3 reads CASSLQGAVSTEAFF. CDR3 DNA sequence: TGTGCCAGCAGCTTGCAGGGGGCGGTCTCCACTGAAGCTTTCTTT.

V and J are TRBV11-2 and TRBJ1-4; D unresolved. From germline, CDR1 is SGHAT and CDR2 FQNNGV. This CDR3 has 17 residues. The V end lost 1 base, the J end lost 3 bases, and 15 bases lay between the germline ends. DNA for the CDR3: TGTGCCAGCAGCTTAGCCACAGACCCCCGGGCTAATGAAAAACTGTTTTTT. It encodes CASSLATDPRANEKLFF.

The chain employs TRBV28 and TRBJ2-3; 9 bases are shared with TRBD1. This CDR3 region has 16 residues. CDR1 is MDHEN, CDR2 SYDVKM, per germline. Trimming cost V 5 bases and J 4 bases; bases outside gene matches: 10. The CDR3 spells CASSGPGTGSADTQYF. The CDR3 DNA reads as TGTGCCAGCAGTGGGCCCGGGACAGGGAGTGCAGATACGCAGTATTTT.

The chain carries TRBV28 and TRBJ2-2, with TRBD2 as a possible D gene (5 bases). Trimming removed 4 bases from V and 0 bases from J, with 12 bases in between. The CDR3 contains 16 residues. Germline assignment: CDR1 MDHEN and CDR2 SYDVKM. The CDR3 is CASSSIGVPNTGELFF. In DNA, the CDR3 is TGTGCCAGCAGTTCCATCGGGGTTCCGAACACCGGGGAGCTGTTTTTT. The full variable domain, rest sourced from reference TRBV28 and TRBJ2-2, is DVKVTQSSRYLVKRTGEKVFLECVQDMDHENMFWYRQDPGLGLRLIYFSYDVKMKEKGDIPEGYSVSREKKERFSLILESASTNQTSMYLCASSSIGVPNTGELFFGEGSRLTVL.

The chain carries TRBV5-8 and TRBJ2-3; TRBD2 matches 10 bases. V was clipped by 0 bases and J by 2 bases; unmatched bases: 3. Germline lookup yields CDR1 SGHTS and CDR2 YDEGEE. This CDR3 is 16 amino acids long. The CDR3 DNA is TGTGCCAGCAGCTTGGGGACTAGCGGTAACACAGATACGCAGTATTTT. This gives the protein CASSLGTSGNTDTQYF.

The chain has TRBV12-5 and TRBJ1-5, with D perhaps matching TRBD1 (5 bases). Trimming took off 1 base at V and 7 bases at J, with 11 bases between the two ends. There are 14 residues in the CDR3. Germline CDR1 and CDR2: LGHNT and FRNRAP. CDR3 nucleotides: TGTGCTAGTGGTTTGGAGAGGGGAGGACAGCCCCAGCATTTT. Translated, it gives CASGLERGGQPQHF.

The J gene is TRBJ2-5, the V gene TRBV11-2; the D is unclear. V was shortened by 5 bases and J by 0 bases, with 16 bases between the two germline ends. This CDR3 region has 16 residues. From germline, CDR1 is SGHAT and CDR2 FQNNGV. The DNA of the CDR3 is TGTGCCAGCAGCCCTAATTCTCGGACGAACCAAGAGACCCAGTACTTC. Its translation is CASSPNSRTNQETQYF. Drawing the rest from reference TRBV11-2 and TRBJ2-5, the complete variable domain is EAGVAQSPRYKIIEKRQSVAFWCNPISGHATLYWYQQILGQGPKLLIQFQNNGVVDDSQLPKDRFSAERLKGVDSTLKIQPAKLEDSAVYLCASSPNSRTNQETQYFGPGTRLLVL.

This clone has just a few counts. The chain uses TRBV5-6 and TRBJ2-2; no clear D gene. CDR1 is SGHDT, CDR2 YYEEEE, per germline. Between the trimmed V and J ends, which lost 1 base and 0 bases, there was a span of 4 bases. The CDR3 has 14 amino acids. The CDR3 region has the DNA TGTGCCAGCAGCTTGCCGGCGAACACCGGGGAGCTGTTTTTT. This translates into CASSLPANTGELFF.

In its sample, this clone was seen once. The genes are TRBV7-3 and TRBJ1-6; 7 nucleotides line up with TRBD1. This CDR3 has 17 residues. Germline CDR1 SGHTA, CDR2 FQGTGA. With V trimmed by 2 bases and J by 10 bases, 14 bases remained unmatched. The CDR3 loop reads CASSLAGRGKEWSPLHF. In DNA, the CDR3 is TGTGCCAGCAGCTTAGCGGGCAGGGGGAAAGAGTGGTCACCCCTCCACTTT. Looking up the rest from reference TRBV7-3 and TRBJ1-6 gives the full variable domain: GAGVSQTPSNKVTEKGKYVELRCDPISGHTALYWYRQSLGQGPEFLIYFQGTGAADDSGLPNDRFFAVRPEGSVSTLKIQRTERGDSAVYLCASSLAGRGKEWSPLHFGNGTRLTVT.

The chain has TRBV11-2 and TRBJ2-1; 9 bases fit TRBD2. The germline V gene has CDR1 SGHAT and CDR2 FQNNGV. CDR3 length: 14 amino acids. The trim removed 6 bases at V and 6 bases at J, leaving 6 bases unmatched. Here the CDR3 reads CASSPGLAANEQFF. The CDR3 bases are TGTGCCAGCAGTCCGGGACTAGCTGCCAATGAGCAGTTCTTC.

The CDR3 DNA sequence: TGTGCCAGCAGTGAAGCATCCCGGCCAAACATTCAGTACTTC. This codes for CASSEASRPNIQYF. J is TRBJ2-4 and V is TRBV6-1; D gene ambiguous. The germline V and J ends were trimmed by 0 bases and 6 bases, with 9 bases remaining between them. The germline V gene has CDR1 MNHNS and CDR2 SASEGT. This CDR3 is built from 14 residues.

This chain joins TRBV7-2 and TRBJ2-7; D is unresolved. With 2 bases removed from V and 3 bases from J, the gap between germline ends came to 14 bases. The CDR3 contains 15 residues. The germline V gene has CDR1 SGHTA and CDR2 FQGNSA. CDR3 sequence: CASSLSPPEFYEQYF. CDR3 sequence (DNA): TGTGCCAGCAGCTTAAGTCCCCCCGAATTCTACGAGCAGTACTTC.

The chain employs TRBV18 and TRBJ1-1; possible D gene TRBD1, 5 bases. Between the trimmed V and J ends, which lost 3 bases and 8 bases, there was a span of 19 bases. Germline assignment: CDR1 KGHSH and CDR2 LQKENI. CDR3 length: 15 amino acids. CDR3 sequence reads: CASSPRAQARSEAFF. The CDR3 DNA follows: TGTGCCAGCTCACCTAGGGCACAGGCCCGTTCAGAAGCTTTCTTT.

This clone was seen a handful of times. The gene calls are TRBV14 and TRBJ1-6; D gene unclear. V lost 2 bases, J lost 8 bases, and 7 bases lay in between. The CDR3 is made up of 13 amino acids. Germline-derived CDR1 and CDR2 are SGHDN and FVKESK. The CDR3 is CASSQFGDSPLHF. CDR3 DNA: TGTGCCAGCAGCCAATTCGGTGATTCACCCCTCCACTTT. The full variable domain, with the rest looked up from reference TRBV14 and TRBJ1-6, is EAGVTQFPSHSVIEKGQTVTLRCDPISGHDNLYWYRRVMGKEIKFLLHFVKESKQDESGMPNNRFLAERTGGTYSTLKVQPAELEDSGVYFCASSQFGDSPLHFGNGTRLTVT.